This T cell receptor beta chain was documented in a study of graft-versus-host responses after intestinal transplantation. Turning to the study itself: All recipients were given anti-thymocyte globulin induction, and tacrolimus and steroids were then administered for about three years. Regarding the study as a whole: GvH clones appeared in recipient marrow, some first in ileum or blood. Allograft graft-versus-host to host-versus-graft clonal ratios ran high in patients with graft-donor T cell macrochimerism. Maximum circulating GvH clone levels tracked with early post-transplant HvG decreases.

Concerning this clone itself: Its antigen remains unknown.

The CDR3 is made up of 13 amino acids. Germline-derived CDR1 and CDR2 are MNHEY and SMNVEV (reference sequence). V lost 6 bases, J lost 0 bases, and 9 bases lay in between. The repertoire was sequenced with immunoSEQ multiplex PCR; TCRdb's copy has only in-frame clones and lacks some. The table records approximately 77,000 clones, roughly 90% of them present only once. The sample consisted of PBMCs, taken 98 days after intestinal transplantation. This receptor was obtained from a human patient who received an intestinal transplant, so some T cells may come from the graft donor. This chain joins TRBV27 and TRBJ2-7; D unresolved. CDR3 DNA: TGTGCCAGCAGAATGGGGAACTCCTACGAGCAGTACTTC. Protein product: CASRMGNSYEQYF.